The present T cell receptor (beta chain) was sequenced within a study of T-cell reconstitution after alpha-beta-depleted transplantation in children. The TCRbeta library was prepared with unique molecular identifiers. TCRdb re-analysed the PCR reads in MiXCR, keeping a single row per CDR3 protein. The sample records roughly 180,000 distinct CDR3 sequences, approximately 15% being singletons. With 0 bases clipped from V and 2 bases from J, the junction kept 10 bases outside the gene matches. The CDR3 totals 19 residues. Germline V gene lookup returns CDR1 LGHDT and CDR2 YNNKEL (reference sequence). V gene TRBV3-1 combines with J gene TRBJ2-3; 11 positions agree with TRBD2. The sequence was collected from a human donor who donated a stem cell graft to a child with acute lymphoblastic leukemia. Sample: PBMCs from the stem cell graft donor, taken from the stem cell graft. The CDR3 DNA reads TGTGCCAGCAGCCAAGACGCAGTTGGACTAGCGGGCGTCACAGATACGCAGTATTTT. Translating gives CASSQDAVGLAGVTDTQYF.